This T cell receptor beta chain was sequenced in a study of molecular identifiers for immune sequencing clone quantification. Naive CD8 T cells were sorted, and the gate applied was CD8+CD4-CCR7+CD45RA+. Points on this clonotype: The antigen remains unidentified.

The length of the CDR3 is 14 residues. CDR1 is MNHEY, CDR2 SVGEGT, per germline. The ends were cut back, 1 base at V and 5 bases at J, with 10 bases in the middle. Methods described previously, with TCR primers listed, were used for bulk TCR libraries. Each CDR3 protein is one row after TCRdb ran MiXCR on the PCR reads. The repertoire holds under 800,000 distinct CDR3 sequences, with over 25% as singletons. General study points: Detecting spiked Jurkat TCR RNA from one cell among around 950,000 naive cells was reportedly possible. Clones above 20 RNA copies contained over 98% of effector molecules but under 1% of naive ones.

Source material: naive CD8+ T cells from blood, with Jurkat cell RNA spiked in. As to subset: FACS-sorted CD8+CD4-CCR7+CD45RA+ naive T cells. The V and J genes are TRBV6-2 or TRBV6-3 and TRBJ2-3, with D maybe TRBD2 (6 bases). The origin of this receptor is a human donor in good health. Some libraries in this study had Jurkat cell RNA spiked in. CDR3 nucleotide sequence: TGTGCCAGCAGTTACTGGCTGGGGGGAGATACGCAGTATTTT. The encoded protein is CASSYWLGGDTQYF.